This TCR beta chain was recorded in a study of cytotoxic CD8 clonotypes in ibrutinib-treated CLL. Findings and limits, study-wide: T-cell clonality at baseline went above that of age-matched healthy donors and rose and fell with circulating CD8+ T-cell counts. Collection times varied between progressing and sustained-remission patients.

Germline CDR1 SEHNR, CDR2 FQNEAQ (reference sequence). The CDR3 spans 12 residues. V lost 2 bases, J lost 13 bases, and 14 bases lay in between. About this clone itself: Its specificity is not known.

The planned depth of sequencing spanned 1 in 200,000 to 1 in 1 million T cells. Using immunoSEQ multiplex PCR, the repertoire was profiled, and TCRdb retains in-frame clones only, with some absent. The sample has just over 45,000 clones, 60% to 80% seen once. The sequence came from a human donor with chronic lymphocytic leukemia. The source was PBMCs, collected after 12 months of ibrutinib treatment. The chain is built from TRBV7-9 and TRBJ1-2, with D unclear. As DNA, the CDR3 is TGTGCCAGCAGCTTAAGTCTAAGCGTAGGCACCTTC. Protein product: CASSLSLSVGTF.